These 11 T cell receptor beta chains originate from one sample sequenced in a study of CD8 T cells in Susac syndrome. RNA totalling about 0.5 to 1 ug underwent reverse transcription with random hexamers. Each CDR3 protein is one row after TCRdb ran MiXCR on the immunoSEQ multiplex PCR reads. The sample records about 100,000 distinct CDR3 sequences, approximately 95% being singletons. The sequencing input was CD8+ T cells from PBMCs. The receptors were gathered from a human donor with Susac syndrome.

The chain combines TRBV24-1 with TRBJ2-3; D is ambiguous. V dropped 3 bases and J dropped 2 bases, with 11 bases sitting between them. CDR1 is KGHDR, CDR2 SFDVKD, per germline. The CDR3 has 15 residues. In DNA, the CDR3 is TGTGCCACCAGTGATGCTAGGACGACCACAGATACGCAGTATTTT. Residues: CATSDARTTTDTQYF.

V usage is TRBV14 and J usage is TRBJ2-1, with D unclear. Germline V CDR1 and CDR2: SGHDN, FVKESK. V was pared by 5 bases and J by 0 bases, with 5 bases between. The CDR3 has 13 amino acids. CDR3 in DNA: TGTGCCAGCAGCTCCGTCTCCTACAATGAGCAGTTCTTC. This gives the protein CASSSVSYNEQFF.

The J gene is TRBJ1-2, the V gene TRBV27; D may be TRBD1 (5 bases). V lost 8 bases and J lost 3, with 13 bases in between. The CDR3 totals 13 residues. Germline V CDR1 and CDR2: MNHEY, SMNVEV (reference sequence). The CDR3 spells CASSRRRDYGYTF. The CDR3 DNA is TGTGCCAGCTCCCGTCGCAGGGACTATGGCTACACCTTC.

The V gene is TRBV4-1, the J gene TRBJ2-7; the D gene is possibly TRBD2 (6 bases). V lost 0 bases, J lost 5 bases, and 20 bases lay in between. The CDR3 spans 17 residues. Germline CDR1 reads MGHRA; CDR2 reads YSYEKL. CDR3 protein: CASSQDWEGAGSNEQYF. CDR3 nucleotide sequence: TGCGCCAGCAGCCAAGATTGGGAAGGGGCGGGATCAAACGAGCAGTACTTC.

The chain couples TRBV25-1 to TRBJ2-5, with D perhaps being TRBD1 or TRBD2 (5 bases each). This CDR3 contains 14 residues. Germline CDR1 reads MGHDK; CDR2 reads SYGVNS. V was trimmed by 1 base and J by 0 bases, leaving 6 bases between them. CDR3 in DNA: TGTGCCAGCAGTGAATGGGGGTACCAAGAGACCCAGTACTTC. Protein: CASSEWGYQETQYF.

The genes are TRBV19 and TRBJ1-1, with TRBD1 matching 9 bases. The CDR3 sequence is 14 residues long. Germline CDR1 is LNHDA and CDR2 is SQIVND (reference sequence). V gave up 6 bases and J gave up 4 bases; unmatched junction bases: 6. CDR3 nucleotides: TGTGCCAGTAGGAAACAGGGGGCGCCCACTGAAGCTTTCTTT. Protein product: CASRKQGAPTEAFF.

V and J are TRBV20-1 and TRBJ1-5; D is undetermined. The CDR3 is 12 residues long. CDR1 and CDR2 (germline): DFQATT, SNEGSKA (reference sequence). V was shortened by 0 bases and J by 7 bases, with 7 bases between the two germline ends. The CDR3 sequence is CSAREERQPQHF. CDR3 coding DNA: TGCAGTGCTAGAGAAGAGAGGCAGCCCCAGCATTTT.

This clonotype showed up just a few times. The chain combines TRBV27 with TRBJ2-3, with no clear D. The germline V gene has CDR1 MNHEY and CDR2 SMNVEV (reference sequence). Trimming took off 4 bases at V and 0 bases at J, with 5 bases between the two ends. This CDR3 has 13 amino acids. CDR3 coding DNA: TGTGCCAGCAGTTCAACTAGCACAGATACGCAGTATTTT. Protein sequence: CASSSTSTDTQYF.

This chain uses TRBV2 with TRBJ2-1; D unclear. The germline V gene has CDR1 SNHLY and CDR2 FYNNEI. The CDR3 runs to 13 residues. Trimming stripped 4 bases from V and 6 bases from J, with 10 bases between. CDR3 DNA sequence: TGTGCCAGCAGTGCCGGACCGGGCAATGAGCAGTTCTTC. Protein product: CASSAGPGNEQFF.

The CDR3 nucleotides are TGCAGTGCGCAGAGCCTTTCCTACGAGCAGTACTTC. This codes for CSAQSLSYEQYF. This chain connects TRBV20-1 to TRBJ2-7; D gene unclear. CDR3 size: 12 residues. The germline V gene has CDR1 DFQATT and CDR2 SNEGSKA (reference sequence). The V end lost 6 bases, the J end lost 1 base, and 10 bases lay between the germline ends.

The CDR3 is CASSHTTGGRTEAFF. CDR3 nucleotides: TGCGCCAGCAGCCACACGACAGGAGGACGAACTGAAGCTTTCTTT. V usage is TRBV4-1 and J usage is TRBJ1-1; possible D gene TRBD1, 6 bases. This CDR3 contains 15 residues. The V gene lost 3 bases and the J gene lost 5 bases, with 16 bases spanning the gap. The V gene's germline CDR1 is MGHRA and CDR2 YSYEKL.